Detailed here is one T cell receptor beta chain. Antigen unknown. The source of the sample is a study of shared clonotypes between healthy human individuals. Study results and caveats: Larger estimated richness was generally seen in naive subsets than in memory subsets.

V trimming: 0 bases; J trimming: 10 bases; junction bases outside the gene matches: 9. Per the germline V gene, CDR1 is LNHNV and CDR2 is YYDKDF (reference sequence). The CDR3 is 15 amino acids. Roughly 210 ng DNA, around 30,000 T cell genomes, went into each sorted-subset replicate PCR. In the original workflow: ImmunoSEQ yielded junction-only sequences lacking quality scores, so filtering differed. TCRdb's table, derived via immunoSEQ multiplex PCR, lists solely in-frame clones and lacks some. That table supplies the V and J calls and clone size; D and trimming were determined from the DNA. Among about 2.4 million clones, 80% to 95% were seen once, and the ten largest hold approximately 0.35%.

This TCR was sampled from a man in his late teens or twenties in good health. Some clones in this sample may be carry-over from other donors' samples. Source material: naive CD4+ T cells from PBMCs. Regarding subset: CD45RA+ positively selected. V is TRBV15 and J is TRBJ2-1, with 7 bases identical to TRBD2. The CDR3 here is CATSREAGRVGEQFF. CDR3 DNA: TGTGCCACCAGCAGAGAAGCGGGGCGGGTGGGCGAGCAGTTCTTC.